A single sample is the source of the 17 T cell receptor beta chains below, sequenced in a study of molecular identifiers for immune sequencing clone quantification. TCRdb ran MiXCR on the PCR reads and lists one entry per CDR3 protein. The table includes about 510,000 distinct CDR3 sequences, about a fifth detected once. Sequenced material: naive CD8+ T cells from blood, with Jurkat cell RNA spiked in. Documented subset: FACS-sorted CD8+CD4-CCR7+CD45RA+ naive T cells. Receptors originate from a human donor in good health. Some libraries in this study had Jurkat cell RNA spiked in.

Concerning this clonotype itself: The junction departs from germline at one end; a sequencing error may be responsible. The chain is built from TRBV5-4 and TRBJ2-1; the D gene could be TRBD1 or TRBD2 (6 bases each). The CDR3 runs 16 residues. Germline CDR1 SGHNT, CDR2 YYREEE (reference sequence). The CDR3 loop is CASSGLEGGSYNERFF. The CDR3 DNA is TGTGCCAGCAGCGGCTTGGAGGGGGGCTCCTACAATGAGCGGTTCTTC.

This clonotype has only a few counts. This chain uses TRBV5-6 with TRBJ2-5; 10 bases align to TRBD1. J was trimmed by 4 bases and V by 4 bases; bases with no gene match: 7. This CDR3 is built from 15 residues. Per germline, CDR1 SGHDT and CDR2 YYEEEE. The CDR3 sequence is CASSAATGGRETQYF. Here the CDR3 DNA reads TGTGCCAGCAGCGCCGCGACAGGGGGCCGAGAGACCCAGTACTTC.

The rearrangement joins TRBV19 to TRBJ1-3, with D unresolved. V lost 4 bases to trimming and J lost 2 bases, with 3 bases between them. The V gene's germline CDR1 is LNHDA and CDR2 SQIVND (reference sequence). This CDR3 is 12 amino acids long. The CDR3 reads CASSTPGNTIYF. The CDR3 nucleotides are TGTGCCAGTAGTACCCCTGGAAACACCATATATTTT. Full variable domain (missing parts from reference TRBV19 and TRBJ1-3): DGGITQSPKYLFRKEGQNVTLSCEQNLNHDAMYWYRQDPGQGLRLIYYSQIVNDFQKGDIAEGYSVSREKKESFPLTVTSAQKNPTAFYLCASSTPGNTIYFGEGSWLTVV.

This chain uses TRBV6-2 or TRBV6-3 with TRBJ1-1, with D perhaps TRBD1 (6 bases). Looked up from germline, CDR1 is MNHEY and CDR2 is SVGEGT. Trimming removed 5 bases at V and 0 bases at J, with 13 bases between. This CDR3 contains 15 residues. In DNA, the CDR3 is TGTGCCAGCAGTGGAAGGGGGTACCTGAACACTGAAGCTTTCTTT. This encodes CASSGRGYLNTEAFF.

This clonotype showed up just a few times. This rearrangement joins TRBV7-9 to TRBJ2-3, with 7 bases aligning to TRBD1. The J segment lost 1 base and the V segment lost 5 bases, leaving 9 bases of the junction unmatched. CDR1 and CDR2 from the germline V gene are SEHNR and FQNEAQ (reference sequence). This CDR3 comprises 16 residues. The CDR3 sequence is CASSLPRGRGTDTQYF. The DNA for the CDR3 is TGTGCCAGCAGCCTACCGAGGGGGCGGGGCACAGATACGCAGTATTTT.

Concerning this clonotype: Being one base from a much bigger clone, this may be a read error. The chain carries TRBV30 and TRBJ2-1; D remains ambiguous. Looked up from germline, CDR1 is GTSNPN and CDR2 is SVGIG (reference sequence). With 4 bases removed from V and 8 bases from J, the gap between germline ends came to 18 bases. The CDR3 has 14 amino acids. This chain's CDR3 is CAWKIVASYDEQFF. The CDR3 nucleotides read TGTGCCTGGAAGATAGTGGCGTCTTACGATGAGCAGTTCTTC.

This clonotype was detected ten times or more. The chain has TRBV29-1 and TRBJ1-1; 8 nucleotides match TRBD1. Per germline, CDR1 SQVTM and CDR2 ANQGSEA. The V segment lost 6 bases and the J segment 6 bases; nucleotides outside the gene matches: 9. The CDR3 is 13 residues long. CDR3 nucleotides: TGCAGCGTCGTGACAGGGGTAGAATCTGAAGCTTTCTTT. As protein: CSVVTGVESEAFF.

This clonotype was seen a handful of times. V and J are TRBV24-1 and TRBJ2-3, with 7 bases fitting TRBD1. This CDR3 has 15 residues. Germline CDR1 reads KGHDR; CDR2 reads SFDVKD. With V trimmed by 3 bases and J by 1 base, 3 bases remained unmatched. The CDR3 nucleotides are TGTGCCACCAGTGATCCTCAGGGGGGCACAGATACGCAGTATTTT. This encodes CATSDPQGGTDTQYF.

The chain has TRBV30 and TRBJ2-3, with 13 bases lining up with TRBD2. V shed 3 bases and J 3 bases; nucleotides not matched to a gene: 3. CDR3 size: 15 residues. Germline CDR1 reads GTSNPN; CDR2 reads SVGIG (reference sequence). For the CDR3, the DNA is TGTGCCTGGAGCCGGACTAGCGGGAGAACAGATACGCAGTATTTT. Amino acids: CAWSRTSGRTDTQYF.

This clonotype came up a few times. A junction boundary mismatches the germline segment, possibly from a read error. This chain uses TRBV19 with TRBJ2-2, with 8 nucleotides matching TRBD2. Per the germline V gene, CDR1 is LNHDA and CDR2 is SQIVND (reference sequence). This CDR3 region has 14 residues. Here the CDR3 DNA reads TGTGCCAGTAGTGCGGGGGGATGGACCGGGGAGCCGTTTTTT. This gives the protein CASSAGGWTGEPFF.

The J gene is TRBJ1-1, the V gene TRBV20-1, with a weak D call TRBD1 (5 bases). This CDR3 is built from 12 residues. Deletions cut 1 base from V and 11 bases from J, with 14 bases between. Germline V gene lookup returns CDR1 DFQATT and CDR2 SNEGSKA (reference sequence). CDR3 sequence (DNA): TGCAGTGCTAGAGGCTCGACAGAGGACGCTTTCTTT. It yields the protein CSARGSTEDAFF.

At least ten counts were recorded for this clonotype. The chain is built from TRBV7-6 and TRBJ2-7, with a possible D match to TRBD1 (5 bases). The CDR3 sequence is 14 residues long. V dropped 1 base and J dropped 5 bases, with 12 bases sitting between them. Germline V CDR1 and CDR2: SGHVS, FNYEAQ. The CDR3 DNA follows: TGTGCCAGCAGCTTAGAGGCAGGGCAGGACGAGCAGTACTTC. Its translation: CASSLEAGQDEQYF.

The CDR3 region has the DNA TGTGCCAGCAGTTACCCACTGGGGCTACAAGAGACCCAGTACTTC. It encodes CASSYPLGLQETQYF. V is TRBV6-2 or TRBV6-3 and J is TRBJ2-5; D is perhaps TRBD1 (5 bases). The CDR3 sequence is 15 residues long. V was clipped by 2 bases and J by 2 bases, with 12 bases between them. Germline CDR1 MNHEY, CDR2 SVGEGT.

This rearrangement joins TRBV12-2 to TRBJ2-3; the table assigns TRBD2, which was not confirmed against the DNA. TRBV12-2 is a pseudogene. The CDR3 extends over 17 amino acids. The CDR3 is CASRFPGLAEGNDTQYF. The CDR3 DNA is TGTGCAAGTCGCTTCCCCGGACTAGCGGAGGGCAATGATACGCAGTATTTT.

This sequence joins TRBV30 and TRBJ2-1, with 8 bases that match TRBD2. The CDR3 is 15 residues long. In germline, CDR1 is GTSNPN, CDR2 SVGIG (reference sequence). V gave up 0 bases and J gave up 4 bases; unmatched junction bases: 5. CDR3 in amino acids: CAWSVGTSGYNEQFF. The CDR3 DNA reads as TGTGCCTGGAGTGTAGGTACTAGCGGTTACAATGAGCAGTTCTTC.

This clonotype was seen many times. The rearrangement uses TRBV6-2 or TRBV6-3 and TRBJ1-1, with D hard to call. Germline lookup yields CDR1 MNHEY and CDR2 SVGEGT. The CDR3 covers 12 residues. Deletions cut 0 bases from V and 1 base from J, with 0 bases between. The CDR3 is CASSYSNTEAFF. In nucleotides, the CDR3 is TGTGCCAGCAGTTACTCGAACACTGAAGCTTTCTTT.

The genes are TRBV11-2 and TRBJ2-1; 9 bases align to TRBD1. Germline assignment: CDR1 SGHAT and CDR2 FQNNGV. The CDR3 totals 15 residues. The J segment lost 5 bases and the V segment lost 2 bases, leaving 4 bases of the junction unmatched. The CDR3 DNA is TGTGCCAGCAGCTTACTGACAGGGGGTAACAATGAGCAGTTCTTC. Its translation is CASSLLTGGNNEQFF.